The rows below give T cell receptor beta chains drawn from one sample of a study of CD8 T cells in Susac syndrome. TCRdb processed the immunoSEQ multiplex PCR reads anew with MiXCR; each CDR3 protein has one entry. The sample records roughly 120,000 distinct CDR3 sequences, roughly 94% being singletons. The sample taken for sequencing was CD4+ T cells from PBMCs. The receptors come from a human donor with multiple sclerosis. Both conserved end residues are part of each CDR3. D genes are given only for firm matches. Part of the rows lack a size; the others show once, few, many or a class for expanded clones.

clone size: -; V gene: TRBV2; J gene: TRBJ1-5; D gene: -; CDR3 DNA: TGTGCCAGCAGTGGAAACAGGGAGGGCAATCAGCCCCAGCATTTT; CDR3 protein: CASSGNREGNQPQHF
clone size: -; V gene: TRBV18; J gene: TRBJ1-1; D gene: -; CDR3 DNA: TGTGCCAGCTCACCCTCTCAGAACACTGAAGCTTTCTTT; CDR3 protein: CASSPSQNTEAFF
clone size: -; V gene: TRBV28; J gene: TRBJ2-7; D gene: -; CDR3 DNA: TGTGCCAGCCTCGGTAGGACCTACGAGCAGTACTTC; CDR3 protein: CASLGRTYEQYF
clone size: -; V gene: TRBV4-1; J gene: TRBJ2-3; D gene: -; CDR3 DNA: TGCGCCAGCAGCCATCCCATGGATACGCAGTATTTT; CDR3 protein: CASSHPMDTQYF
clone size: -; V gene: TRBV30; J gene: TRBJ2-1; D gene: -; CDR3 DNA: TGTGCCTGGAACAGGGGAGGCTCCTACAATGAGCAGTTCTTC; CDR3 protein: CAWNRGGSYNEQFF
clone size: -; V gene: TRBV7-3; J gene: TRBJ1-1; D gene: -; CDR3 DNA: TGTGCCAGCAGTTTTGGGGGCATGAACACTGAAGCTTTCTTT; CDR3 protein: CASSFGGMNTEAFF
clone size: -; V gene: TRBV7-9; J gene: TRBJ2-1; D gene: TRBD1; CDR3 DNA: TGTGCCAGCAGCGGCAGGGGGAGCTCCTACAATGAGCAGTTCTTC; CDR3 protein: CASSGRGSSYNEQFF
clone size: -; V gene: TRBV6-2/TRBV6-3; J gene: TRBJ1-1; D gene: -; CDR3 DNA: TGTGCCAGCAGCGACAGGCTTGGGAACACTGAAGCTTTCTTT; CDR3 protein: CASSDRLGNTEAFF
clone size: -; V gene: TRBV4-3; J gene: TRBJ1-2; D gene: -; CDR3 DNA: TGCGCCAGCAGCCAAGAAACCGGAGGAGGGGGCTACACCTTC; CDR3 protein: CASSQETGGGGYTF
clone size: few; V gene: TRBV5-4; J gene: TRBJ2-5; D gene: -; CDR3 DNA: TGTGCCAGCAGCCTCGGCCAAGAGACCCAGTACTTC; CDR3 protein: CASSLGQETQYF
clone size: -; V gene: TRBV18; J gene: TRBJ2-7; D gene: TRBD1; CDR3 DNA: TGTGCCAGCTCACCACCCGGGACAGGGGGCAACGAGCAGTACTTC; CDR3 protein: CASSPPGTGGNEQYF
clone size: -; V gene: TRBV5-1; J gene: TRBJ1-2; D gene: -; CDR3 DNA: TGCGCCAGCAGCTTGGGTAGGGGATGGAGTGGCTACACCTTC; CDR3 protein: CASSLGRGWSGYTF
clone size: -; V gene: TRBV5-6; J gene: TRBJ2-7; D gene: -; CDR3 DNA: TGTGCCAGCAGCGGGGAGGGGGGGCAACGAGTGGGAGAGCAGTACTTC; CDR3 protein: CASSGEGGQRVGEQYF
clone size: -; V gene: TRBV6-2/TRBV6-3; J gene: TRBJ2-2; D gene: TRBD2; CDR3 DNA: TGTGCCAGCAGCCCAACTAGCGGGGCGAACACCGGGGAGCTGTTTTTT; CDR3 protein: CASSPTSGANTGELFF
clone size: -; V gene: TRBV25-1; J gene: TRBJ1-1; D gene: -; CDR3 DNA: TGTGCCAGCAGTCTCCCCGGGGAGAACACTGAAGCTTTCTTT; CDR3 protein: CASSLPGENTEAFF
clone size: -; V gene: TRBV3-1; J gene: TRBJ2-1; D gene: TRBD1; CDR3 DNA: TGTGCCAGCAGCCGACAGGGGGGAGAGCAGTTCTTC; CDR3 protein: CASSRQGGEQFF
clone size: once; V gene: TRBV20-1; J gene: TRBJ2-2; D gene: -; CDR3 DNA: TGCAGTGCTAGAGACAAACGAGGGTACACCGGGGAGCTGTTTTTT; CDR3 protein: CSARDKRGYTGELFF
clone size: -; V gene: TRBV12-3/TRBV12-4; J gene: TRBJ1-1; D gene: -; CDR3 DNA: TGTGCCAGCATTACCCTGACAAGGACCTACACTGAAGCTTTCTTT; CDR3 protein: CASITLTRTYTEAFF
clone size: -; V gene: TRBV5-1; J gene: TRBJ1-5; D gene: TRBD1; CDR3 DNA: TGCGCCAGCAGCTCGACGACAGGGGGCAATCAGCCCCAGCATTTT; CDR3 protein: CASSSTTGGNQPQHF
clone size: -; V gene: TRBV15; J gene: TRBJ2-7; D gene: TRBD1; CDR3 DNA: TGTGCCACCAGCAGACCAGACAGGGGGTCAGGCGAGCAGTACTTC; CDR3 protein: CATSRPDRGSGEQYF
clone size: -; V gene: TRBV30; J gene: TRBJ2-7; D gene: TRBD1; CDR3 DNA: TGTGCCTGGGCAGGGGGAAACGAGCAGTACTTC; CDR3 protein: CAWAGGNEQYF
clone size: -; V gene: TRBV7-2; J gene: TRBJ2-7; D gene: TRBD1; CDR3 DNA: TGTGCCAGCAGCACCTCGACAGGGCCCTACGAGCAGTACTTC; CDR3 protein: CASSTSTGPYEQYF
clone size: -; V gene: TRBV28; J gene: TRBJ2-1; D gene: -; CDR3 DNA: TGTGCCAGCATTCAAGAGGATGAGCAGTTCTTC; CDR3 protein: CASIQEDEQFF
clone size: -; V gene: TRBV29-1; J gene: TRBJ2-5; D gene: -; CDR3 DNA: TGCAGCGTTGAGTGGGGAGGCAATTTGGAGACCCAGTACTTC; CDR3 protein: CSVEWGGNLETQYF
clone size: -; V gene: TRBV12-3/TRBV12-4; J gene: TRBJ2-3; D gene: -; CDR3 DNA: TGTGCCAGCAGTCCGATTTCAGATACGCAGTATTTT; CDR3 protein: CASSPISDTQYF
clone size: -; V gene: TRBV18; J gene: TRBJ2-7; D gene: TRBD1; CDR3 DNA: TGTGCCAGCTCACCACCGGGACAGGGGTCCGAGCAGTACTTC; CDR3 protein: CASSPPGQGSEQYF
clone size: -; V gene: TRBV19; J gene: TRBJ2-4; D gene: TRBD2; CDR3 DNA: TGTGCCAGTAAAGGACTAGCGGGCTCCCTAGCCAAAAACATTCAGTACTTC; CDR3 protein: CASKGLAGSLAKNIQYF
clone size: -; V gene: TRBV29-1; J gene: TRBJ1-5; D gene: -; CDR3 DNA: TGCAGCGCCCGGGAGAGCGGCAATCAGCCCCAGCATTTT; CDR3 protein: CSARESGNQPQHF
clone size: -; V gene: TRBV29-1; J gene: TRBJ1-1; D gene: -; CDR3 DNA: TGCAGCGTTGGGTCACAGGGAGGTCTGAACACTGAAGCTTTCTTT; CDR3 protein: CSVGSQGGLNTEAFF
clone size: -; V gene: TRBV12-3/TRBV12-4; J gene: TRBJ2-1; D gene: -; CDR3 DNA: TGTGCCAGCAGTTTAGTGGGGTACAATGAGCAGTTCTTC; CDR3 protein: CASSLVGYNEQFF
clone size: -; V gene: TRBV30; J gene: TRBJ2-1; D gene: -; CDR3 DNA: TGTGCCTGGAGGTCGGGCAGTTACAATGAGCAGTTCTTC; CDR3 protein: CAWRSGSYNEQFF
clone size: -; V gene: TRBV27; J gene: TRBJ2-1; D gene: TRBD2; CDR3 DNA: TGTGCCACCGAAACTAGCGGGCATCCCAATGAGCAGTTCTTC; CDR3 protein: CATETSGHPNEQFF
clone size: -; V gene: TRBV19; J gene: TRBJ2-1; D gene: -; CDR3 DNA: TGTGCCAGTACCCCGGACGGATACAATGAGCAGTTCTTC; CDR3 protein: CASTPDGYNEQFF
clone size: -; V gene: TRBV19; J gene: TRBJ2-5; D gene: -; CDR3 DNA: TGTGCCAGTAAGGTCAGGGGCGAAGAGACCCAGTACTTC; CDR3 protein: CASKVRGEETQYF
clone size: -; V gene: TRBV9; J gene: TRBJ2-5; D gene: TRBD1; CDR3 DNA: TGTGCCAGCAGCGTAGGAGGACAGGGGAGAAAGACCCAGTACTTC; CDR3 protein: CASSVGGQGRKTQYF
clone size: -; V gene: TRBV4-3; J gene: TRBJ2-2; D gene: TRBD2; CDR3 DNA: TGCGCCAGCGGTCGGGGGGGGGCCTCTTTCACCGGGGAGCTGTTTTTT; CDR3 protein: CASGRGGASFTGELFF
clone size: -; V gene: TRBV5-4; J gene: TRBJ2-5; D gene: TRBD2; CDR3 DNA: TGTGCCAGCAGTCCGGGACTAGCGGGAGGAGAGACCCAGTACTTC; CDR3 protein: CASSPGLAGGETQYF
clone size: -; V gene: TRBV13; J gene: TRBJ2-3; D gene: -; CDR3 DNA: TGTGCCAGCAGCTTAGAAGACAGACAGAGGGATACGCAGTATTTT; CDR3 protein: CASSLEDRQRDTQYF
clone size: -; V gene: TRBV7-2; J gene: TRBJ2-7; D gene: -; CDR3 DNA: TGTGCCAGCAGCTTGACATCCGGCGTTTTTTACGAGCAGTACTTC; CDR3 protein: CASSLTSGVFYEQYF
clone size: -; V gene: TRBV29-1; J gene: TRBJ2-3; D gene: -; CDR3 DNA: TGCAGCGTTGAAGGCCCAGGGCTCTCCAACACAGATACGCAGTATTTT; CDR3 protein: CSVEGPGLSNTDTQYF
clone size: once; V gene: TRBV12-3/TRBV12-4; J gene: TRBJ1-2; D gene: TRBD1; CDR3 DNA: TGTGCCAGCAAGATGGACAGGGACCATGGCTACACCTTC; CDR3 protein: CASKMDRDHGYTF
clone size: -; V gene: TRBV3-1; J gene: TRBJ2-3; D gene: -; CDR3 DNA: TGTGCCAGCAGCCTGGCCCGGACAAGTACGCAGTATTTT; CDR3 protein: CASSLARTSTQYF
clone size: -; V gene: TRBV19; J gene: TRBJ2-1; D gene: TRBD2; CDR3 DNA: TGTGCCAGTAAGGCTAGCGGGAACAATGAGCAGTTCTTC; CDR3 protein: CASKASGNNEQFF
clone size: -; V gene: TRBV29-1; J gene: TRBJ1-4; D gene: -; CDR3 DNA: TGCAGCGTTGTAGTCCTCCGGTCCGGTGAGAAAAAACTGTTTTTT; CDR3 protein: CSVVVLRSGEKKLFF
clone size: -; V gene: TRBV12-3/TRBV12-4; J gene: TRBJ2-5; D gene: TRBD1; CDR3 DNA: TGTGCCAGCAGTTTACTACAGGGGGAAGCCCAGTACTTC; CDR3 protein: CASSLLQGEAQYF
clone size: -; V gene: TRBV6-8; J gene: TRBJ2-1; D gene: TRBD2; CDR3 DNA: TGTGCCAGCAGTAGCACTAGCGGAGACTACAATGAGCAGTTCTTC; CDR3 protein: CASSSTSGDYNEQFF
clone size: -; V gene: TRBV19; J gene: TRBJ1-1; D gene: -; CDR3 DNA: TGTGCCAGTAGCCGTGCTGGAGGGTACACTGAAGCTTTCTTT; CDR3 protein: CASSRAGGYTEAFF